This is a list of T cell receptor beta chains from one sample in a study of response to subunit inactivated influenza vaccine. TCRdb re-derived calls from the RT-PCR reads in MiXCR, one entry per CDR3 protein. The sample consists of 600,000 to 850,000 distinct CDR3 sequences, approximately 14% of them appearing once. Source: PBMCs from blood, taken 14 to 15 days before vaccination. These receptor sequences come from a man in his forties or fifties who received an inactivated influenza vaccine. Each CDR3 is given with its conserved first and last residue. Fields, in order: J gene, clone size, D gene, V gene, CDR3 protein, CDR3 DNA. D genes are given only for firm matches. Expanded clones get a size class; other rows say once, few or many, or leave the size out.

>TRBJ2-7|-|TRBD2|TRBV30
CAWTQTSGSYEQYF
TGTGCCTGGACTCAGACTAGCGGTTCCTACGAGCAGTACTTC
>TRBJ1-2|-|TRBD1|TRBV11-2
CASSLGLGGSANYGYTF
TGTGCCAGCAGCTTAGGATTAGGGGGCTCAGCTAACTATGGCTACACCTTC
>TRBJ2-5|-|-|TRBV10-3
CAIKDYLETQYF
TGTGCCATCAAGGACTACTTAGAGACCCAGTACTTC
>TRBJ2-5|few|-|TRBV5-6
CASSLVTLRVQETQYF
TGTGCCAGCAGCTTAGTCACCCTTCGTGTGCAAGAGACCCAGTACTTC
>TRBJ2-7|few|-|TRBV29-1
CSVEEIGRYEQYF
TGCAGCGTTGAAGAAATAGGACGTTACGAGCAGTACTTC
>TRBJ2-5|-|TRBD2|TRBV20-1
CSATGTSGQQETQYF
TGCAGTGCTACCGGGACTAGCGGCCAACAAGAGACCCAGTACTTC
>TRBJ2-1|many|TRBD2|TRBV29-1
CSGTSGSSDEQFF
TGCAGCGGGACTAGCGGGAGTTCCGATGAGCAGTTCTTC
>TRBJ1-6|many|-|TRBV20-1
CSASPGAGGSYNSPLHF
TGCAGTGCTAGCCCAGGGGCAGGAGGTTCCTATAATTCACCCCTCCACTTT
>TRBJ2-1|-|-|TRBV10-3
CAISDRQANNEQFF
TGTGCCATCAGTGATCGACAGGCTAACAATGAGCAGTTCTTC
>TRBJ2-3|many|-|TRBV20-1
CSASPPGAGRDTQYF
TGCAGTGCTAGCCCCCCGGGGGCGGGACGGGATACGCAGTATTTT
>TRBJ2-7|few|-|TRBV6-5
CASSYGGQRLRSSYEQYF
TGTGCCAGCAGTTACGGTGGCCAGCGGCTTAGGAGCTCCTACGAGCAGTACTTC
>TRBJ1-5|-|-|TRBV2
CASSGGPPDQPQHF
TGTGCCAGCAGTGGGGGACCGCCGGATCAGCCCCAGCATTTT
>TRBJ2-7|-|-|TRBV24-1
CATSEGSFYEQYF
TGTGCCACCAGTGAGGGAAGCTTCTACGAGCAGTACTTC
>TRBJ2-7|many|-|TRBV7-2
CASSLAGVTYEQYF
TGTGCCAGCAGCTTAGCGGGGGTAACCTACGAGCAGTACTTC
>TRBJ2-7|few|-|TRBV28
CASSFLEYEQYF
TGTGCCAGCAGTTTCCTAGAGTACGAGCAGTACTTC
>TRBJ2-7|-|-|TRBV20-1
CSARYRRPSEQYF
TGCAGTGCTAGGTACCGTCGACCGTCCGAGCAGTACTTC
>TRBJ2-2|many|-|TRBV27
CASSLNWGDEAGELFF
TGTGCCAGCAGTTTAAACTGGGGGGATGAGGCCGGGGAGCTGTTTTTT
>TRBJ2-5|-|TRBD2|TRBV12-3/TRBV12-4
CASSLLAGGETQYF
TGTGCCAGCAGTTTACTAGCGGGGGGAGAGACCCAGTACTTC
>TRBJ2-7|-|-|TRBV20-1
CSGVSDYEQYF
TGCAGTGGGGTTAGCGACTACGAGCAGTACTTC
>TRBJ2-1|few|TRBD2|TRBV12-3/TRBV12-4
CASSSLERGPDNEQFF
TGTGCCAGCAGCTCCCTAGAGCGGGGACCGGACAATGAGCAGTTCTTC
>TRBJ2-5|few|-|TRBV9
CASSVQGGVSQETQYF
TGTGCCAGCAGCGTTCAGGGCGGTGTAAGTCAAGAGACCCAGTACTTC
>TRBJ2-7|few|-|TRBV20-1
CSARSGTLYEQYF
TGCAGTGCTAGAAGCGGAACCCTCTACGAGCAGTACTTC
>TRBJ1-1|few|-|TRBV27
CASRSTLGTEAFF
TGTGCCAGCAGAAGTACACTGGGCACTGAAGCTTTCTTT
>TRBJ2-7|few|-|TRBV6-2/TRBV6-3
CASRELRQGLYEQYF
TGTGCCAGCAGAGAGCTTCGACAGGGACTATACGAGCAGTACTTC
>TRBJ2-5|few|-|TRBV30
CAWSRQQETQYF
TGTGCCTGGAGTAGACAGCAAGAGACCCAGTACTTC
>TRBJ2-1|-|-|TRBV6-2/TRBV6-3
CASSSLRAIDKEQFF
TGTGCCAGCAGTTCCTTAAGGGCGATTGACAAGGAGCAGTTCTTC
>TRBJ1-1|-|-|TRBV12-3/TRBV12-4
CASSFLGVGNTEAFF
TGTGCCAGCAGTTTTCTCGGGGTCGGGAACACTGAAGCTTTCTTT
>TRBJ1-2|few|-|TRBV12-3/TRBV12-4
CASSLSSNYGYTF
TGTGCCAGCAGTTTAAGCTCTAACTATGGCTACACCTTC
>TRBJ2-7|-|TRBD1|TRBV12-3/TRBV12-4
CASSSSGGGFEQYF
TGTGCCAGCAGTTCCTCAGGGGGCGGGTTCGAGCAGTACTTC
>TRBJ2-3|few|TRBD2|TRBV11-2
CASSPLAGYTDTQYF
TGTGCCAGCAGCCCCCTAGCGGGGTACACAGATACGCAGTATTTT
>TRBJ2-7|few|TRBD1|TRBV10-3
CAMNRDRDAEQYF
TGTGCCATGAACCGGGACAGGGATGCCGAGCAGTACTTC
>TRBJ1-4|-|-|TRBV14
CASSPRITGSEKLFF
TGTGCCAGCAGTCCCCGGATTACAGGGAGTGAAAAACTGTTTTTT
>TRBJ2-7|many|-|TRBV7-9
CASSLDWNGNEQYF
TGTGCCAGCAGCTTAGATTGGAACGGGAACGAGCAGTACTTC
>TRBJ2-3|-|-|TRBV7-9
CASSWDDTQYF
TGTGCCAGCAGCTGGGACGATACGCAGTATTTT
>TRBJ2-1|-|TRBD2|TRBV24-1
CAVSPTSGLYNEQFF
TGTGCCGTCTCTCCCACTAGCGGACTATACAATGAGCAGTTCTTC
>TRBJ1-2|few|TRBD1|TRBV7-9
CASITRTGHGYTF
TGTGCCAGCATCACAAGGACAGGACATGGCTACACCTTC
>TRBJ2-5|-|TRBD1|TRBV12-3/TRBV12-4
CASSLDGTARETQYF
TGTGCCAGCAGTTTAGACGGGACAGCCCGAGAGACCCAGTACTTC
>TRBJ1-4|-|-|TRBV7-2
CASSLASTEKLFF
TGTGCCAGCAGCTTAGCAAGCACAGAAAAACTGTTTTTT
>TRBJ1-1|once|TRBD1|TRBV4-1
CASSLSGQGGSNSEAFF
TGCGCCAGCAGCCTCTCGGGACAGGGGGGATCTAACAGTGAAGCTTTCTTT
>TRBJ2-3|few|TRBD2|TRBV5-1
CASSHQTSGGATDTQYF
TGCGCCAGCAGCCACCAAACTAGCGGGGGCGCCACAGATACGCAGTATTTT
>TRBJ2-3|-|-|TRBV5-1
CASSFNPGTLGDTQYF
TGCGCCAGCAGCTTCAACCCCGGGACCCTGGGGGATACGCAGTATTTT
>TRBJ2-7|few|TRBD1|TRBV4-2
CASSPGTGLSEQYF
TGTGCCAGCAGCCCCGGGACAGGGTTATCGGAGCAGTACTTC
>TRBJ1-2|few|TRBD1|TRBV7-9
CASTTGGNYGYTF
TGTGCCAGCACCACAGGGGGCAACTATGGCTACACCTTC
>TRBJ2-7|-|-|TRBV2
CASSERKGSYEQYF
TGTGCCAGCAGTGAGCGAAAGGGCTCCTACGAGCAGTACTTC
>TRBJ1-2|-|-|TRBV29-1
CSVPGPGSGGYTF
TGCAGCGTCCCCGGCCCAGGTTCCGGTGGCTACACCTTC
>TRBJ2-7|few|-|TRBV20-1
CSARDTWNPYEQYF
TGCAGTGCTAGAGACACCTGGAATCCCTACGAGCAGTACTTC
>TRBJ1-6|-|-|TRBV20-1
CSAREGLPLHF
TGCAGTGCTAGAGAGGGTCTGCCCCTCCACTTT
>TRBJ1-1|-|-|TRBV20-1
CSARVPPGGTEAFF
TGCAGTGCTAGAGTTCCGCCGGGGGGCACTGAAGCTTTCTTT
>TRBJ1-2|-|TRBD1|TRBV20-1
CSARDPDRGADGYTF
TGCAGTGCTAGAGACCCGGACAGGGGCGCGGATGGCTACACCTTC
>TRBJ2-3|-|-|TRBV7-9
CASRGQGVENTQYF
TGTGCCAGCCGAGGGCAGGGCGTCGAGAATACGCAGTATTTT